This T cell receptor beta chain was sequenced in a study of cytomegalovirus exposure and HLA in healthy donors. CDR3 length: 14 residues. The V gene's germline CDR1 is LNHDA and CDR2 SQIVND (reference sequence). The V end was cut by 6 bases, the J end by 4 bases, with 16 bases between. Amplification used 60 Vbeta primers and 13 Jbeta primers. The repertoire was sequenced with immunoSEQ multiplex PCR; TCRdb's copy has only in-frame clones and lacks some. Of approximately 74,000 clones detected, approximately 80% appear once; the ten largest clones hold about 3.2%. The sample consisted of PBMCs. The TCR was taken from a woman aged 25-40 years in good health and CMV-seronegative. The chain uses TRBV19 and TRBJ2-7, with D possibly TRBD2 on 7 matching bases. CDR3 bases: TGTGCCAGTAGCGTCATGCGGGGGCATTACGAGCAGTACTTC. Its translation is CASSVMRGHYEQYF.